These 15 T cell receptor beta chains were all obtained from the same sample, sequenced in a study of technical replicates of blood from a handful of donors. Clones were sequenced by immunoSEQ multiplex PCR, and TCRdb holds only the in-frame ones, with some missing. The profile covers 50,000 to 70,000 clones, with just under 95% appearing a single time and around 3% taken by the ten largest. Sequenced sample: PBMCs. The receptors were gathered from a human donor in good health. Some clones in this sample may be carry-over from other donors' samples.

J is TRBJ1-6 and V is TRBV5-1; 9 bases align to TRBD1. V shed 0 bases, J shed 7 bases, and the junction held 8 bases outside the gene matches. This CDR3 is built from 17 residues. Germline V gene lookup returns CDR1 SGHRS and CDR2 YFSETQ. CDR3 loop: CASSLGRQGVENSPLHF. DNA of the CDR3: TGCGCCAGCAGCTTGGGACGACAGGGGGTGGAAAATTCACCCCTCCACTTT.

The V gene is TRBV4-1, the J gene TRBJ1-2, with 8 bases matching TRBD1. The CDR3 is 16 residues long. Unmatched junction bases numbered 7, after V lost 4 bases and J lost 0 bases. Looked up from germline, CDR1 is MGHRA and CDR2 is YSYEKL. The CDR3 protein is CASSRTGQGTNYGYTF. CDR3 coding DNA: TGCGCCAGCAGCCGAACCGGACAGGGAACTAACTATGGCTACACCTTC.

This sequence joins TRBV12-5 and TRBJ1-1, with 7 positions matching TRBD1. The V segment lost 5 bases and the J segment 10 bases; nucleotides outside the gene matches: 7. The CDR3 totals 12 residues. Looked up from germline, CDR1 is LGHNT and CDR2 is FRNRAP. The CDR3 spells CASGLDRVTAFF. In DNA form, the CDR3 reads TGTGCTAGTGGTCTCGACAGGGTAACAGCTTTCTTT.

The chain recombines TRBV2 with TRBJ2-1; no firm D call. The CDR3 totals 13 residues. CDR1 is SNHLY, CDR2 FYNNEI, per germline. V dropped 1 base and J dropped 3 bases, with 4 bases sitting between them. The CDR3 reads CASSEDSYNEQFF. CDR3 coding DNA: TGTGCCAGCAGTGAAGACAGCTACAATGAGCAGTTCTTC.

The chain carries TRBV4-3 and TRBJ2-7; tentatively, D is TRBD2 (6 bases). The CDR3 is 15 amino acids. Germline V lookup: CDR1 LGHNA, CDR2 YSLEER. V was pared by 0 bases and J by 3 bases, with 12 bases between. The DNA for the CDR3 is TGCGCCAGCAGCCAAGATGTGGGAGGATTCTACGAGCAGTACTTC. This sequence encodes CASSQDVGGFYEQYF.

CDR3 DNA sequence: TGTGCGATCAACGAAGGCGGCGTGAGCTCCTACGAGCAGTACTTC. Translating gives CAINEGGVSSYEQYF. The V call is TRBV6-1, the J call TRBJ2-7; D is ambiguous. Germline V gene sequence: CDR1 MNHNS, CDR2 SASEGT. CDR3 length: 15 residues.

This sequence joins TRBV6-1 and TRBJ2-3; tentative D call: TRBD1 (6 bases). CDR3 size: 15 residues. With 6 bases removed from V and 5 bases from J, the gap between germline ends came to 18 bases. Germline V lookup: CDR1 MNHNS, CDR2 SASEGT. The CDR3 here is CASSAYRALVDTQYF. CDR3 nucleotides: TGTGCCAGCAGCGCATACAGGGCCCTCGTAGATACGCAGTATTTT.

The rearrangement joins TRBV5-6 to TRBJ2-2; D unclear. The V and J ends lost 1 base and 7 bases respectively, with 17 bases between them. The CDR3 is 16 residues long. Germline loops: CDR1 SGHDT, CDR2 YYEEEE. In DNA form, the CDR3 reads TGTGCCAGCAGCTTGTGGGCCGGCCCCTCTAACGGGGAGCTGTTTTTT. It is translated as CASSLWAGPSNGELFF.

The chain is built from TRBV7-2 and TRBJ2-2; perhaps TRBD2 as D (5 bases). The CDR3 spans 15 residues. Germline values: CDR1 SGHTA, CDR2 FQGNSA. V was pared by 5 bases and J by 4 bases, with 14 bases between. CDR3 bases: TGTGCCAGCAGCCCGGACTTATTGGGCACCGGGGAGCTGTTTTTT. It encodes CASSPDLLGTGELFF. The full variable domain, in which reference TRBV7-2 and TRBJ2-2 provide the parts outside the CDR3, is GAGVSQSPSNKVTEKGKDVELRCDPISGHTALYWYRQSLGQGLEFLIYFQGNSAPDKSGLPSDRFSAERTGGSVSTLTIQRTQQEDSAVYLCASSPDLLGTGELFFGEGSRLTVL.

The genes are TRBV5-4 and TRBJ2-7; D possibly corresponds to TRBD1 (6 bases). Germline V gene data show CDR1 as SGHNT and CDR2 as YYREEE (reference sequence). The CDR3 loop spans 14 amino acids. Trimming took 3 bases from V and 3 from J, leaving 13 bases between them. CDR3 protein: CASSSPGTLYEQYF. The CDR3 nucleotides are TGTGCCAGCAGCTCCCCCGGGACACTCTACGAGCAGTACTTC.

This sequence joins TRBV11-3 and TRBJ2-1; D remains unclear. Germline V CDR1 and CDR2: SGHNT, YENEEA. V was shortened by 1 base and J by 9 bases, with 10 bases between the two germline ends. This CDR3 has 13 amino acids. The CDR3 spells CASSLAHPGEQFF. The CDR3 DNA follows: TGTGCCAGCAGCTTAGCGCACCCCGGTGAGCAGTTCTTC.

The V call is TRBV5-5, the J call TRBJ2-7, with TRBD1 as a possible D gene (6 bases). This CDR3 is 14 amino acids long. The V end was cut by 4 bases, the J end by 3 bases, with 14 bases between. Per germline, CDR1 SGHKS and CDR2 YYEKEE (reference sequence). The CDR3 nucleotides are TGTGCCAGCAGCCATCGGACAGTCCTCTACGAGCAGTACTTC. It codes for CASSHRTVLYEQYF.

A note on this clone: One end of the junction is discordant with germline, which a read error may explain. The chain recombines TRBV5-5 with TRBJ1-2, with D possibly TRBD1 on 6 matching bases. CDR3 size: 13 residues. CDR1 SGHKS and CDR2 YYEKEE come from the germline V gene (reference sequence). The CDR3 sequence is CASSNRQDENNFF. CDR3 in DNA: TGTGCCAGCAGCAATCGACAGGACGAAAACAATTTCTTC.

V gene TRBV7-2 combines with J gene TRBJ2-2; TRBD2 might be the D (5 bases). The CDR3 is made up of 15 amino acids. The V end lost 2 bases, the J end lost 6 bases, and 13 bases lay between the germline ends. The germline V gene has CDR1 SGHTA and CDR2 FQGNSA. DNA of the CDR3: TGTGCCAGCAGCTTAAGATTGGCGGGTTCCGGGGAGCTGTTTTTT. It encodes CASSLRLAGSGELFF.

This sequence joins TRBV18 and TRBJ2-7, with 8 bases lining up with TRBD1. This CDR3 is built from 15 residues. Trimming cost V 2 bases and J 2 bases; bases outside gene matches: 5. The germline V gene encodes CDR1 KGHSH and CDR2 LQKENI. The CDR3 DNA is TGTGCCAGCTCACCAGTCAGGGGGCATACCTACGAGCAGTACTTC. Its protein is CASSPVRGHTYEQYF.